This entry lists 24 T cell receptor beta chains sequenced from one sample in a study of shared clonotypes between healthy human individuals. Profiled with immunoSEQ multiplex PCR; TCRdb holds only in-frame clones, not every one. There are millions of clones in the sample; roughly 94% occur only once, and more than 0.1% lies in the top ten. The specimen was naive CD4+ T cells sorted from blood. Specified subset: CD45RA+ positively selected. These receptor sequences come from a man between 18 and 35 years old in good health.

This sequence joins TRBV2 and TRBJ2-5; D possibly corresponds to TRBD1 (5 bases). Trimming shortened V by 4 bases and J by 5 bases, and 14 bases separated the two germline ends. CDR1 is SNHLY, CDR2 FYNNEI, per germline. This CDR3 has 14 amino acids. DNA of the CDR3: TGTGCCAGCAGTGCGTGGACAACGGCGGAGACCCAGTACTTC. It encodes CASSAWTTAETQYF.

As concerns this clone: The same CDR3 arises from other DNA sequences in this sample as well. The rearrangement joins TRBV11-2 to TRBJ1-1, with D uncertain. V lost 1 base and J 1 base, leaving 7 bases between the germline ends. The length of the CDR3 is 14 residues. Germline V gene sequence: CDR1 SGHAT, CDR2 FQNNGV. The CDR3 reads CASSLVGGNTEAFF. The CDR3 region has the DNA TGTGCCAGCAGCTTAGTGGGAGGGAACACTGAAGCTTTCTTT.

The table lists this clone with a count of one. This CDR3 reads CASSFVSGGGNEQFF. The DNA for the CDR3 is TGTGCCAGCAGCTTCGTCAGCGGGGGAGGCAATGAGCAGTTCTTC. This chain connects TRBV7-2 to TRBJ2-1, with 8 nucleotides matching TRBD2. The V gene end was trimmed by 3 bases and the J gene end by 6 bases; junction bases not matched to a gene: 7. Per germline, CDR1 SGHTA and CDR2 FQGNSA. The CDR3 is made up of 15 amino acids.

DNA for the CDR3: TGTGCCAGCAGCGCGGCCGGGACAGGGTACGTCCTCCACTTT. As protein: CASSAAGTGYVLHF. The rearrangement links TRBV5-6 to TRBJ1-6, with 9 bases matching TRBD1. Germline V lookup: CDR1 SGHDT, CDR2 YYEEEE. The CDR3 contains 14 residues. V lost 4 bases, J lost 15 bases, and 11 bases stayed unmatched.

The chain recombines TRBV5-1 with TRBJ2-7; a weak D match, TRBD1 (6 bases). The CDR3 contains 15 residues. In germline, CDR1 is SGHRS, CDR2 YFSETQ. Trimming took 1 base from V and 0 from J, leaving 11 bases between them. The CDR3 spells CASSLSPGHSYEQYF. For the CDR3, the DNA is TGCGCCAGCAGCTTGTCCCCGGGACACTCCTACGAGCAGTACTTC.

The rearrangement uses TRBV30 and TRBJ1-2; D uncertain. CDR3 length equals 12 residues. Per the germline V gene, CDR1 is GTSNPN and CDR2 is SVGIG (reference sequence). With 1 base removed from V and 0 bases from J, the gap between germline ends came to 3 bases. This CDR3 reads CAWSDANYGYTF. The CDR3 nucleotides read TGTGCCTGGAGTGACGCTAACTATGGCTACACCTTC. The full variable domain, rest sourced from reference TRBV30 and TRBJ1-2, is SQTIHQWPATLVQPVGSPLSLECTVEGTSNPNLYWYRQAAGRGLQLLFYSVGIGQISSEVPQNLSASRPQDRQFILSSKKLLLSDSGFYLCAWSDANYGYTFGSGTRLTVV.

The rearrangement uses TRBV28 and TRBJ1-3; D gene uncertain. There are 14 residues in the CDR3. The V gene's germline CDR1 is MDHEN and CDR2 SYDVKM. V gave up 6 bases and J gave up 4 bases, with 13 bases separating them. The CDR3, as DNA: TGTGCCAGCAGAGTAGAAGGGCCCGGAAACACCATATATTTT. This sequence encodes CASRVEGPGNTIYF.

Written as DNA, the CDR3 is TGTGCCAGCAGCTCTACAGGGGGCTACAAACAAGAGACCCAGTACTTC. This encodes CASSSTGGYKQETQYF. The chain employs TRBV7-9 and TRBJ2-5; the match to TRBD1 covers 9 bases. CDR1 and CDR2 from the germline V gene are SEHNR and FQNEAQ (reference sequence). CDR3 length: 16 residues. With 4 bases clipped from V and 2 bases from J, the junction kept 8 bases outside the gene matches.

The rearrangement joins TRBV28 to TRBJ1-2; 7 positions match TRBD1. V lost 3 bases and J lost 2; bases outside the gene matches: 9. Germline CDR1 and CDR2: MDHEN and SYDVKM. This CDR3 is built from 16 residues. CDR3 in DNA: TGTGCCAGCAGTTTCATTGGAGGGGGCGGGAACTATGGCTACACCTTC. Translating it yields CASSFIGGGGNYGYTF.

The chain employs TRBV6-1 and TRBJ2-7; D is perhaps TRBD1 or TRBD2 (5 bases each). This CDR3 is 13 amino acids long. Trimming took off 8 bases at V and 4 bases at J, with 15 bases between the two ends. Germline CDR1 is MNHNS and CDR2 is SASEGT. The CDR3 spells CASLEGTKYEQYF. The CDR3 nucleotides read TGTGCCAGCCTGGAAGGGACGAAGTACGAGCAGTACTTC.

This chain uses TRBV6-5 with TRBJ2-7, with 7 nucleotides matching TRBD2. CDR3 length: 15 residues. Germline CDR1 MNHEY, CDR2 SVGAGI. The V gene end was trimmed by 0 bases and the J gene end by 6 bases; junction bases not matched to a gene: 8. CDR3 in DNA: TGTGCCAGCAGTTACTCGGTGGCGGGAGCCTCCGAGCAGTACTTC. Its translation: CASSYSVAGASEQYF.

As for this clone: One end of the junction does not line up with germline, which may come from a read error. J is TRBJ1-2 and V is TRBV6-4; tentatively, D is TRBD1 (5 bases). The CDR3 is 18 residues long. From germline, CDR1 is MRHNA and CDR2 SNTAGT. Written as DNA, the CDR3 is TGTGCCAGCAGTGACGGACGGCGTGGGGCTTTGGGTAGCCAACCCTTCCCCTTC. Translated, it gives CASSDGRRGALGSQPFPF.

The genes are TRBV2 and TRBJ2-5; D is perhaps TRBD1 or TRBD2 (6 bases each). The germline gives CDR1 SNHLY, CDR2 FYNNEI. Trimming pared 3 bases from V and 2 bases from J, leaving 16 bases between. The CDR3 extends over 16 amino acids. The CDR3 sequence: CASSDVGAGNQETQYF. The CDR3, as DNA: TGTGCCAGCAGTGACGTGGGGGCGGGGAATCAAGAGACCCAGTACTTC.

This sequence joins TRBV19 and TRBJ2-1; D is perhaps TRBD2 (6 bases). The V gene's germline CDR1 is LNHDA and CDR2 SQIVND (reference sequence). CDR3 length equals 19 residues. Trimming took off 5 bases at V and 4 bases at J, with 27 bases between the two ends. The CDR3 is CASSRGSGELLWMYNEQFF. The CDR3 DNA follows: TGTGCCAGTAGTCGGGGGTCGGGGGAGCTTCTTTGGATGTACAATGAGCAGTTCTTC.

This clone was counted once. J is TRBJ2-7 and V is TRBV6-5; D is perhaps TRBD1 (6 bases). The germline gives CDR1 MNHEY, CDR2 SVGAGI. Between the trimmed V and J ends, which lost 6 bases and 2 bases, there was a span of 8 bases. This CDR3 spans 12 amino acids. CDR3 amino acids: CASRQGTYEQYF. Written as DNA, the CDR3 is TGTGCCAGCAGGCAGGGGACCTACGAGCAGTACTTC.

The V call is TRBV7-9, the J call TRBJ1-4; no clear D gene. From germline, CDR1 is SEHNR and CDR2 FQNEAQ (reference sequence). The CDR3 length is 15 residues. The V gene lost 4 bases and the J gene lost 7 bases, with 16 bases spanning the gap. CDR3 region: CASSSLLGSTEKLFF. The CDR3 region has the DNA TGTGCCAGCAGCTCCCTCTTAGGCTCGACTGAAAAACTGTTTTTT.

V is TRBV28 and J is TRBJ1-3, with no clear D. CDR1 MDHEN and CDR2 SYDVKM come from the germline V gene. V lost 4 bases and J lost 4, with 14 bases in between. CDR3 size: 15 residues. In nucleotides, the CDR3 is TGTGCCAGCAGTTCCCCCGGCGGGAGCGGAAACACCATATATTTT. It is translated as CASSSPGGSGNTIYF.

The rearrangement joins TRBV13 to TRBJ2-7; D is ambiguous. This CDR3 region has 14 residues. Trimming removed 1 base at V and 0 bases at J, with 7 bases between. The germline V gene encodes CDR1 PRHDT and CDR2 FYEKMQ (reference sequence). Here the CDR3 DNA reads TGTGCCAGCAGCTTAGTTCGGGTCTCCTACGAGCAGTACTTC. Its translation is CASSLVRVSYEQYF.

This chain links TRBV30 with TRBJ2-1; the match to TRBD2 covers 7 bases. The CDR3 consists of 13 residues. V trimming: 2 bases; J trimming: 9 bases; junction bases outside the gene matches: 7. CDR1 GTSNPN and CDR2 SVGIG come from the germline V gene (reference sequence). CDR3 sequence: CAWSWEGTGEQFF. DNA for the CDR3: TGTGCCTGGAGTTGGGAGGGCACAGGTGAGCAGTTCTTC.

The chain employs TRBV7-9 and TRBJ2-2; D unresolved. V lost 6 bases to trimming and J lost 8 bases, with 7 bases between them. The length of the CDR3 is 11 residues. Germline assignment: CDR1 SEHNR and CDR2 FQNEAQ (reference sequence). The CDR3 bases are TGTGCCAGCAGGGCGGTAGGGGAGCTGTTTTTT. Its translation: CASRAVGELFF.

The J gene is TRBJ2-3, the V gene TRBV6-5; the match to TRBD2 covers 9 bases. Trimming at V came to 5 bases and at J to 3 bases, leaving 3 bases not matched to a gene. CDR1 and CDR2 (germline): MNHEY, SVGAGI. The CDR3 extends over 14 amino acids. CDR3 coding DNA: TGTGCCAGCAGTAGGGGACTAGCTACAGATACGCAGTATTTT. Its translation: CASSRGLATDTQYF.

The genes are TRBV30 and TRBJ2-3; a weak D match, TRBD1 (5 bases). Germline CDR1 and CDR2: GTSNPN and SVGIG (reference sequence). The CDR3 spans 13 residues. V lost 3 bases to trimming and J lost 3 bases, with 10 bases between them. CDR3 bases: TGTGCCTGGAGGGCAGGGCAAACAGATACGCAGTATTTT. Encoded protein: CAWRAGQTDTQYF.

The V and J genes are TRBV21-1 and TRBJ2-7; the table's D call, TRBD2, was not checked against the DNA. TRBV21-1 is a pseudogene. The CDR3 runs 14 residues. The CDR3 spells CASSKQRECGEQYF. CDR3 nucleotides: TGTGCCAGCAGCAAACAGCGGGAGTGCGGCGAGCAGTACTTC.

This rearrangement joins TRBV6-5 to TRBJ2-3; TRBD1 matches at 8 bases. The germline V gene encodes CDR1 MNHEY and CDR2 SVGAGI. The CDR3 covers 15 residues. The trim removed 7 bases at V and 4 bases at J, leaving 10 bases unmatched. The CDR3 is CASINRAGGSDTQYF. The CDR3 DNA sequence: TGTGCCAGCATCAACCGAGCAGGGGGCTCAGATACGCAGTATTTT.